This record covers a single TCR beta chain. These data belong to a study of CD8 T cells in Susac syndrome. Purification of the CD8+ and CD4+ T cells relied on negative isolation, and TEMRA cells underwent FACS enrichment. After extraction with the RNeasy kit, roughly 0.45 to 1 ug of the RNA was reverse transcribed using random hexamers. MiXCR, applied by TCRdb to the immunoSEQ multiplex PCR reads, yields one record per CDR3 protein. Here the sample spans tens of thousands of distinct CDR3 sequences, 94% being singletons. The CDR3 covers 14 residues. Germline trimming cut 5 bases from V and 3 bases from J; bases unmatched to any gene: 5. Germline values: CDR1 MNHEY, CDR2 SMNVEV (reference sequence).

The sequencing input was CD8+ T cells from PBMCs. This TCR derives from a human donor with multiple sclerosis. The J gene is TRBJ2-7, the V gene TRBV27; 9 bases map to TRBD1. CDR3 bases: TGTGCCAGCAGTGGGGGGACAGGGTTCTACGAGCAGTACTTC. Encoded protein: CASSGGTGFYEQYF.